The rows below give T cell receptor beta chains drawn from one sample of a study of blood T cell repertoires in COVID-19. Repertoires were generated with immunoSEQ multiplex PCR, while TCRdb's copy carries only in-frame clones and drops some. Found here are 190,000 or so clones, approximately 86% of them singletons; the top ten hold less than 3%. Sequencing was performed on peripheral blood. These TCRs come from a man between 40 and 49 years old with active or convalescent COVID-19. Each CDR3 is given without its conserved first and last residue.

length: 11
J: TRBJ1-1
V: TRBV6-4
CDR3: ASSRTGNTEAF

length: 13
J: TRBJ1-2
V: TRBV5-1
CDR3: ASSLAQSPPYGYT

length: 16
J: TRBJ2-5
V: TRBV6-2/TRBV6-3
CDR3: ASSPGTGVFIGGETQY

length: 11
J: TRBJ1-1
V: TRBV5-4
CDR3: ASSGGLDTEAF

length: 12
J: TRBJ2-7
V: TRBV27
CDR3: ASSSGGPGYEQY

length: 13
J: TRBJ1-3
V: TRBV6-2/TRBV6-3
CDR3: ASSLAGTNGNTIY

length: 9
J: TRBJ1-4
V: TRBV3-1/TRBV3-2
CDR3: ASSQGAGLF

length: 16
J: TRBJ1-1
V: TRBV7-9
CDR3: ASSLVTARKGSDTEAF

length: 11
J: TRBJ2-7
V: TRBV7-2
CDR3: ASSFGGSYEQY

length: 11
J: TRBJ1-2
V: TRBV28
CDR3: ASSSLDSDRVG

length: 14
J: TRBJ2-7
V: TRBV4-1
CDR3: ASSQGWGEVTYEQY

length: 13
J: TRBJ2-7
V: TRBV28
CDR3: ASSLSQLRLREQY

length: 11
J: TRBJ2-1
V: TRBV7-2
CDR3: ASSLLKADEQF

length: 14
J: TRBJ2-7
V: TRBV7-9
CDR3: ASSDPPDRGIYEQY

length: 12
J: TRBJ2-1
V: TRBV7-9
CDR3: ASSLRDRNNEQF

length: 14
J: TRBJ1-1
V: TRBV5-4
CDR3: ASSTGQGVTNTEAF

length: 10
J: TRBJ2-1
V: TRBV12-3/TRBV12-4
CDR3: ASTPDRGEQF

length: 14
J: TRBJ1-2
V: TRBV3-1/TRBV3-2
CDR3: ASSQDLGQGGYGYT

length: 13
J: TRBJ1-5
V: TRBV27
CDR3: ASSPDRGLGQPQH

length: 12
J: TRBJ1-2
V: TRBV5-1
CDR3: ASSAGNPNYGYT

length: 13
J: TRBJ1-6
V: TRBV6-5
CDR3: ASRVPGQGGSPLH

length: 12
J: TRBJ1-2
V: TRBV5-8
CDR3: ASSLGQGAYGYT

length: 11
J: TRBJ2-5
V: TRBV5-4
CDR3: ASSSSGGETQY

length: 10
J: TRBJ2-5
V: TRBV5-1
CDR3: ASSLGAETQY

length: 12
J: TRBJ1-6
V: TRBV3-1/TRBV3-2
CDR3: ASSPGQGDSPLH

length: 13
J: TRBJ1-3
V: TRBV28
CDR3: ASSLGGRVGNTIY

length: 9
J: TRBJ1-3
V: TRBV15
CDR3: ATSRDLSVY

length: 11
J: TRBJ2-7
V: TRBV25-1
CDR3: ASSESPGYEQY

length: 13
J: TRBJ2-1
V: TRBV7-2
CDR3: ASSLGSGGVNEQF

length: 12
J: TRBJ2-2
V: TRBV11-3
CDR3: ASSLERNTGELF

length: 13
J: TRBJ1-1
V: TRBV19
CDR3: ASTFMGGVGTEAF

length: 13
J: TRBJ2-3
V: TRBV30
CDR3: AWSVEAGGADTQY

length: 12
J: TRBJ2-7
V: TRBV4-1
CDR3: ASSQENRDYEQY

length: 12
J: TRBJ2-2
V: TRBV27
CDR3: ASSTTVNTGELF

length: 16
J: TRBJ2-3
V: TRBV5-1
CDR3: ASSLSIGLAGGLDTQY

length: 12
J: TRBJ1-1
V: TRBV19
CDR3: ASTNIRGQAEAF

length: 14
J: TRBJ2-2
V: TRBV6-6
CDR3: ASSRQTGFGTGELF

length: 12
J: TRBJ2-2
V: TRBV25-1
CDR3: ASENRVRDGELF

length: 13
J: TRBJ1-5
V: TRBV5-1
CDR3: ASSLEGDSDQPQH

length: 13
J: TRBJ2-5
V: TRBV5-1
CDR3: ASSFSGGAEETQY

length: 13
J: TRBJ1-2
V: TRBV14
CDR3: ASSHRFWGQNGYT

length: 10
J: TRBJ2-1
V: TRBV28
CDR3: ASSRQGNEQF